The rows below give T cell receptor beta chains drawn from one sample of a study of T cell responses to AZD1222 COVID-19 vaccine. Clones were read by immunoSEQ multiplex PCR, and TCRdb kept only the in-frame ones, dropping some. Among 90,000 to 120,000 clones listed, 80% to 90% were seen once. The sample was peripheral blood, taken on day 0 of AZD1222 vaccination. Source of these receptors: an adult in good health. The CDR3 runs from the conserved cysteine through the conserved F or W. D genes are given only for firm matches. The listing skips clone size in some rows; elsewhere it reads once, few, many or a size class.

j_gene,abundance,v_gene,d_gene,CDR3nt,CDR3aa
TRBJ2-7,-,TRBV7-9,TRBD2,TGTGCCAGCAGCTACCTAGCGGGAGCTACCGGGGAGCAGTACTTC,CASSYLAGATGEQYF
TRBJ1-3,-,TRBV6-5,TRBD1,TGTGCCAGCAGTATACAGGGGGCTAAAGGAAACACCATATATTTT,CASSIQGAKGNTIYF
TRBJ1-3,-,TRBV19,-,TGTGCCAGTAGGCCAACAGGGACTGGAAACACCATATATTTT,CASRPTGTGNTIYF
TRBJ1-2,-,TRBV7-3,-,TGTGCCAGCAGCTTACAACCAGGGTTCGACTATGGCTACACCTTC,CASSLQPGFDYGYTF
TRBJ1-1,-,TRBV20-1,-,TGCAGTGCTAGAGGGTATACCGAAGCTTTCTTT,CSARGYTEAFF
TRBJ2-5,-,TRBV7-2,TRBD2,TGTGCCAGCAGCTTAACGGGTCTAGCGGGAGGGCAGAGGGAGACCCAGTACTTC,CASSLTGLAGGQRETQYF
TRBJ2-1,-,TRBV11-3,TRBD1,TGTGCCAGCAGCTCCCCGACCGGGACAGGGGGTAACCCCTACAATGAGCAGTTCTTC,CASSSPTGTGGNPYNEQFF
TRBJ1-5,-,TRBV11-2,-,TGTGCCAGCAGCCCAAATAGCAATCAGCCCCAGCATTTT,CASSPNSNQPQHF
TRBJ2-5,-,TRBV27,TRBD1,TGTGCCAGCAGTTTATGGGGGACAGGGAATTTGAAGACCCAGTACTTC,CASSLWGTGNLKTQYF
TRBJ2-7,-,TRBV3-1/TRBV3-2,-,TGTGCCAGCAGCCAAGAACCGATGGGGAACGAGCAGTACTTC,CASSQEPMGNEQYF
TRBJ1-1,-,TRBV7-3,-,TGTGCCAGCAGCTTAACTCAGGGTAGCACTGAAGCTTTCTTT,CASSLTQGSTEAFF
TRBJ2-7,-,TRBV5-4,TRBD2,TGTGCCAGCAGTGTGAAGCGGGATCCCTACGAGCAGTACTTC,CASSVKRDPYEQYF
TRBJ2-7,-,TRBV7-2,-,TGTGCCAGCAGTTTCCTCGGAAGCGTCCATTCCTACGAGCAGTACTTC,CASSFLGSVHSYEQYF
TRBJ2-7,-,TRBV7-2,-,TGTGCCAGCAGCACCACCGGGACCATAGCGTACGAGCAGTACTTC,CASSTTGTIAYEQYF
TRBJ1-4,once,TRBV2,-,TGTGCCAGCCGACGAGACGGGGGTAATGAAAAACTGTTTTTT,CASRRDGGNEKLFF
TRBJ2-1,-,TRBV7-3,TRBD2,TGTGCCAGCCGACTAGCGGGAGACGATGAGCAGTTCTTC,CASRLAGDDEQFF
TRBJ1-3,once,TRBV5-1,TRBD1,TGCGCCAGCAGCTCCCGGACAGGGGAAGCTGGAAACACCATATATTTT,CASSSRTGEAGNTIYF
TRBJ1-1,-,TRBV7-9,-,TGTGCCAGCAGCTACCAGGGGATGGGCACTGAAGCTTTCTTT,CASSYQGMGTEAFF
TRBJ1-4,-,TRBV7-2,-,TGTGCCAGCAGCGCAACAAGGGGTTGGGAAAAACTGTTTTTT,CASSATRGWEKLFF
TRBJ2-7,-,TRBV10-3,-,TGTGCCATCAGAAGGGACCAGGGGCCCTACGAGCAGTACTTC,CAIRRDQGPYEQYF
TRBJ1-1,-,TRBV7-3,-,TGTGCCAGCAGCCGGGGTCGGGACACTGAAGCTTTCTTT,CASSRGRDTEAFF
TRBJ2-7,-,TRBV19,-,TGTGCCAGTAGTATCTCGGGCTACGAGCAGTACTTC,CASSISGYEQYF
TRBJ2-1,-,TRBV5-1,TRBD2,TGCGCCAGCAGCTTGGGAGGACTAGCGGGATACAATGAGCAGTTCTTC,CASSLGGLAGYNEQFF
TRBJ1-1,-,TRBV28,-,TGTGCCAGCAATCCCCCAGGAAGTCGGACTGAAGCTTTCTTT,CASNPPGSRTEAFF
TRBJ2-2,-,TRBV24-1,TRBD1,TGTGCCACCAAGGGCAGGGGGCTGCCCGGGGAGCTGTTTTTT,CATKGRGLPGELFF
TRBJ2-1,-,TRBV30,TRBD2,TGTGCCTGGAGTGTAACTAGCGGGAGTAAAAATGAGCAGTTCTTC,CAWSVTSGSKNEQFF
TRBJ2-7,-,TRBV5-1,-,TGCGCCAGCACCCCGGGGAGATCCGCTTTGGTTGGTAACGAGCAGTACTTC,CASTPGRSALVGNEQYF
TRBJ2-7,-,TRBV11-2,-,TGTGCCAGCAGCTCAGTTCGGGGCGGGGACTCCTACGAGCAGTACTTC,CASSSVRGGDSYEQYF
TRBJ2-6,-,TRBV6-6,TRBD1,TGTGCCAGCAGTCAGAAGGGGGCTTCTCTCTCTGGGGCCAACGTCCTGACTTTC,CASSQKGASLSGANVLTF
TRBJ2-6,-,TRBV15,TRBD2,TGTGCCACCAGCAGAGAATATCTAGCGGGAGTATCTGGGGCCAACGTCCTGACTTTC,CATSREYLAGVSGANVLTF
TRBJ2-3,-,TRBV5-1,TRBD2,TGCGCCAGCAGCTTACGGGAGGGCAGCACAGATACGCAGTATTTT,CASSLREGSTDTQYF
TRBJ2-7,-,TRBV25-1,-,TGTGCCAGCAGTCCCCCTGGCTACTCCTACGAGCAGTACTTC,CASSPPGYSYEQYF
TRBJ2-7,-,TRBV27,-,TGTGCCAGCAGTTTCACCTGGGCCGACGAGCAGTACTTC,CASSFTWADEQYF
TRBJ1-2,-,TRBV29-1,-,TGCAGCGCTTTAGGACAGTCTTACTATGGCTACACCTTC,CSALGQSYYGYTF
TRBJ2-1,-,TRBV4-3,TRBD2,TGCGCCAGCAGCCAAGACGGTGCGGGACTAGCGGGACGAGGGGAGCAGTTCTTC,CASSQDGAGLAGRGEQFF
TRBJ2-1,-,TRBV10-3,TRBD1,TGTGCCATCAGTGGTCGACAGGGCAGCTCCTACAATGAGCAGTTCTTC,CAISGRQGSSYNEQFF
TRBJ1-5,-,TRBV29-1,-,TGCAGCGTAGCGACAGGTATAGGCAATCAGCCCCAGCATTTT,CSVATGIGNQPQHF
TRBJ2-7,-,TRBV19,-,TGTGCCAGTAGCAGGGGTACCCACGAGCAGTACTTC,CASSRGTHEQYF
TRBJ1-2,-,TRBV4-3,-,TGCGCCAGCAGCCAAGGGGGAGGCTATGGCTACACCTTC,CASSQGGGYGYTF
TRBJ1-2,-,TRBV6-5,-,TGTGCCAGCAGCCTCGACGGGAACTATGGCTACACCTTC,CASSLDGNYGYTF
TRBJ2-1,-,TRBV5-4,-,TGTGCCAGCAGCTCCCCGTCCGGGGGTGGCAATGAGCAGTTCTTC,CASSSPSGGGNEQFF
TRBJ2-3,-,TRBV11-2,TRBD2,TGTGCCAGCAGCCCGGGACTAGCGGGGGACTCTAGCACAGATACGCAGTATTTT,CASSPGLAGDSSTDTQYF
TRBJ2-3,-,TRBV5-4,TRBD1,TGTGCCAGCAGCTTGGTGGCCGGGACAGGGGGCGTTACGCAGTATTTT,CASSLVAGTGGVTQYF
TRBJ2-7,-,TRBV7-9,TRBD1,TGTGCCAGCAGCCTCCAACAGGGGGCTACCACCTACGAGCAGTACTTC,CASSLQQGATTYEQYF
TRBJ2-1,-,TRBV19,TRBD2,TGTGCCAGTAGTACCCGACTAGCGGGAGCGTCCTACAATGAGCAGTTCTTC,CASSTRLAGASYNEQFF
TRBJ1-3,-,TRBV5-5,-,TGTGCCAGCAGTTCACCCCAGGACAGCCTGTCTGGAAACACCATATATTTT,CASSSPQDSLSGNTIYF
TRBJ2-7,few,TRBV11-1,-,TGTGCCAGCAGCTTAATGGGTCTCATCTCCTACGAGCAGTACTTC,CASSLMGLISYEQYF
TRBJ2-1,-,TRBV7-2,TRBD2,TGTGCCAGCAGCTTAGCCCTAACTAGCGGGAGGTTTGCTGAGCAGTTCTTC,CASSLALTSGRFAEQFF
TRBJ2-2,-,TRBV7-2,-,TGTGCCAGCAGTCCTCCACCGAACACCGGGGAGCTGTTTTTT,CASSPPPNTGELFF
TRBJ2-6,-,TRBV28,-,TGTGCCAGCAGCCCACGGGGCCCTGGGGCCAACGTCCTGACTTTC,CASSPRGPGANVLTF
TRBJ2-2,-,TRBV6-5,TRBD1,TGTGCCAGCAGTTCGGGACAGGGAGACACCGGGGAGCTGTTTTTT,CASSSGQGDTGELFF
TRBJ1-1,medium-sized,TRBV7-9,-,TGTGCCAGCGGTGGGAGCACTGAAGCTTTCTTT,CASGGSTEAFF
TRBJ1-2,-,TRBV4-3,-,TGCGCCAGCAGCCAAGATCTCGTAAGGGCAGAGGGCTATGGCTACACCTTC,CASSQDLVRAEGYGYTF
TRBJ1-2,-,TRBV28,TRBD1,TGTGCCAGTAGTTCCCTCGAGGGACAGGGCAACTATGGCTACACCTTC,CASSSLEGQGNYGYTF
TRBJ2-6,-,TRBV19,-,TGTGCCAGTAGTATAGCTCACAGGGTTGCTGGGGCCAACGTCCTGACTTTC,CASSIAHRVAGANVLTF
TRBJ2-1,once,TRBV4-3,-,TGCGCCAGCAGCCCGAGTGAGAGCTCCTACAATGAGCAGTTCTTC,CASSPSESSYNEQFF